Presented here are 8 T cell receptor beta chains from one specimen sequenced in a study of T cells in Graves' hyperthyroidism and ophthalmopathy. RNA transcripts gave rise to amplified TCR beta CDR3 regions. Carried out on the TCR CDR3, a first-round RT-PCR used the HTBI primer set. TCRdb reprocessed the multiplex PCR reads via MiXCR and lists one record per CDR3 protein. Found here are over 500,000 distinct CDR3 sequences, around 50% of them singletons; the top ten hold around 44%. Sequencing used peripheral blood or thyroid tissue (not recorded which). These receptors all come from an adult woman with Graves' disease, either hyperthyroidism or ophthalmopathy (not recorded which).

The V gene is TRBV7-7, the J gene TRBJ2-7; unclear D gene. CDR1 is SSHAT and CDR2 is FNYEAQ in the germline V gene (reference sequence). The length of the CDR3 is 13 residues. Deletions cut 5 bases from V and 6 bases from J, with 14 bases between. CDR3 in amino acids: CASSLGPAGEQYF. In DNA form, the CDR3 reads TGTGCCAGCAGCCTCGGACCGGCTGGCGAGCAGTACTTC. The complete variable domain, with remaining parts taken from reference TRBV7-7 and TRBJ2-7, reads GAGVSQSPRYKVTKRGQDVTLRCDPISSHATLYWYQQALGQGPEFLTYFNYEAQPDKSGLPSDRFSAERPEGSISTLTIQRTEQRDSAMYRCASSLGPAGEQYFGPGTRLTVT.

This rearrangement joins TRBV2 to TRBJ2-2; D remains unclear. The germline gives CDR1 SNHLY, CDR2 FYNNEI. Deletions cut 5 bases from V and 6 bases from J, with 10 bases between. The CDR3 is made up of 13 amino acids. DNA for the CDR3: TGTGCCAGCAGTTTAGTCTGGGCCGGGGAGCTGTTTTTT. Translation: CASSLVWAGELFF.

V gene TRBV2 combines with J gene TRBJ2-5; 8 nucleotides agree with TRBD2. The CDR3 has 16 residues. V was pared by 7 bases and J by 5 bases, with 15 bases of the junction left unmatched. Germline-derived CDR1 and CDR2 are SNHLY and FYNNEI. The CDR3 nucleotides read TGTGCCAGCATGATCTTATCGGGGGGGCCGTATGAGACCCAGTACTTC. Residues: CASMILSGGPYETQYF.

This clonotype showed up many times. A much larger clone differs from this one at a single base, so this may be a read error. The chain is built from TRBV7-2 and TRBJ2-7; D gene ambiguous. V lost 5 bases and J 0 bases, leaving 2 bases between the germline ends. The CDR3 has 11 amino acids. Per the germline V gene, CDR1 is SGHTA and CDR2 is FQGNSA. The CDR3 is CASSTSYEQYF. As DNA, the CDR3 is TGTGCCAGCAGCACCTCCTACGAGCAGTACTTC.

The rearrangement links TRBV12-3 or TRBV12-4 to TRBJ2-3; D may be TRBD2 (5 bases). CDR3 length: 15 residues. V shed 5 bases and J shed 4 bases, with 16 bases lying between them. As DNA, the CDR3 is TGTGCCAGCAGTCCCTGGCGGGCTGGGGCAGATACGCAGTATTTT. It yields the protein CASSPWRAGADTQYF.

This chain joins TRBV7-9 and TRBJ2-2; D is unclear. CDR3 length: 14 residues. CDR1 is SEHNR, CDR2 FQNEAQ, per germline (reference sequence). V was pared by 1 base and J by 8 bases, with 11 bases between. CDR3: CASSLERTRGELFF. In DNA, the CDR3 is TGTGCCAGCAGCTTAGAGAGGACCAGAGGGGAGCTGTTTTTT.

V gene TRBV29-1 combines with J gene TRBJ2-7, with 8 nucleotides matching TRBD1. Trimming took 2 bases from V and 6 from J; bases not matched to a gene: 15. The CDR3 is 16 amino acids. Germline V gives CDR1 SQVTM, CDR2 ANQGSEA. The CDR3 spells CSVEWGQDQGRIEQYF. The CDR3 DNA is TGCAGCGTTGAATGGGGACAGGACCAGGGTAGGATCGAGCAGTACTTC.

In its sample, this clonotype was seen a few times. The CDR3 protein is CASSQQGDTQYF. Here the CDR3 DNA reads TGTGCCAGCAGCCAACAGGGTGATACGCAGTATTTT. The V and J genes are TRBV7-9 and TRBJ2-3; D possibly corresponds to TRBD1 (6 bases). Per the germline V gene, CDR1 is SEHNR and CDR2 is FQNEAQ (reference sequence). This CDR3 has 12 residues. Trimming took 5 bases from V and 6 from J, leaving 9 bases between them.